This T cell receptor (beta chain) stems from a study of blood T cell repertoires in COVID-19. The V and J ends lost 1 base and 5 bases respectively, with 8 bases between them. CDR1 and CDR2 (germline): MGHRA, YSYEKL. CDR3 length: 14 residues. Original processing methods: Quantification of nucleated cells was approximated via reference gene primer amplification. Sequenced by immunoSEQ multiplex PCR; TCRdb stores in-frame clones only, minus some. That table furnishes V, J and clone size, whereas the DNA furnished D and trimming. The repertoire includes 90,000 to 130,000 clones, 70% to 90% of them detected once, and around 5.1% sits in the top ten.

The J gene is TRBJ2-2, the V gene TRBV4-1; D call uncertain. The TCR originated in a human donor in a cohort sampled during active COVID-19. The sample consisted of peripheral blood. CDR3 amino acids: CASSQGLGTGELFF. The CDR3 DNA reads TGCGCCAGCAGCCAAGGCCTAGGTACCGGGGAGCTGTTTTTT.